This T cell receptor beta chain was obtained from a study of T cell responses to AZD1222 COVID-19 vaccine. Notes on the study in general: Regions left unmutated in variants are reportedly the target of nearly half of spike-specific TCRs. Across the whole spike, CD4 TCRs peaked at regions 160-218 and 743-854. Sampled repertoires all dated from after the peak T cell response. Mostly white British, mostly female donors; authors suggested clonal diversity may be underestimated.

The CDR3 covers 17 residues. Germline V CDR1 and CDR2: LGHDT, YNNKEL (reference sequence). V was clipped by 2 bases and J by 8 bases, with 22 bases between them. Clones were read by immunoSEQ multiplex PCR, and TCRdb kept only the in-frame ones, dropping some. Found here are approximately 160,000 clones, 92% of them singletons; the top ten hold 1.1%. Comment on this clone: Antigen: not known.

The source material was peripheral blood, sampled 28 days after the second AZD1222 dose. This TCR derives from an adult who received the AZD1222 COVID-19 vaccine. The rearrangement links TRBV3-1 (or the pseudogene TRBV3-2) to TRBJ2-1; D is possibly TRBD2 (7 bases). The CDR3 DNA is TGTGCCAGCAGCCAAACCCCAGAACTGGGGGGGCCGGATGAGCAGTTCTTC. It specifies CASSQTPELGGPDEQFF.